This T cell receptor beta chain was sequenced for a study of early T cells in non-severe SARS-CoV-2 infection. Trimming cost V 6 bases and J 0 bases, with 11 bases left between them. CDR3 length equals 14 residues. MiXCR was run by TCRdb on the 5' RACE reads, yielding one entry per CDR3 protein. Of roughly 70,000 distinct CDR3 sequences in the sample, about 19% were seen once. The sample in question was whole blood, obtained at baseline. The V call is TRBV12-3 or TRBV12-4, the J call TRBJ1-1, with unresolved D. This sequence was found in an adult who was a healthcare worker with PCR-confirmed SARS-CoV-2 infection or an uninfected control (not recorded which). CDR3 protein: CASSRDTLNTEAFF. CDR3 DNA: TGTGCCAGCAGCCGAGACACCTTGAACACTGAAGCTTTCTTT.